The present TCR beta chain was sequenced within a study of shared clonotypes between healthy human individuals. The overall study: The study enrolled a couple of women and a few men aged 18 to 49. Study findings and constraints: Among several donors, approximately 5% of naive CD4 clonotypes were found in common.

This clone appeared a single time. Antigen: not known. V was clipped by 1 base and J by 6 bases, with 16 bases between them. The CDR3 totals 16 residues. CDR1 SGHDN and CDR2 FVKESK come from the germline V gene. Several immunoSEQ plates received, in even portions, the genomic DNA of each subset. This table comes from immunoSEQ multiplex PCR, and its TCRdb copy is limited to in-frame clones, with some not included. The repertoire holds around 240,000 clones, with 65% as singletons. The chain links TRBV14 to TRBJ2-1; D possibly uses TRBD1 or TRBD2 (5 bases each). The TCR originated in a man aged 25-45 years in good health. The specimen sequenced was memory CD4+ T cells sorted from blood. Subset reported: CD45RA-negative fraction. The CDR3 bases are TGTGCCAGCAGCCAAGCTCCGGGGCTCCGCTTCAATGAGCAGTTCTTC. Translation: CASSQAPGLRFNEQFF.